This TCR beta chain stems from a study of T cell responses to AZD1222 COVID-19 vaccine. Trimming removed 7 bases from V and 1 base from J, with 17 bases in between. Germline-derived CDR1 and CDR2 are MNHEY and SVGAGI. CDR3 length equals 15 residues. Libraries were prepared by immunoSEQ multiplex PCR; TCRdb keeps only in-frame clonotypes and omits some of them. Found here are roughly 110,000 clones, approximately 84% of them singletons; the top ten hold 9.4%. This specimen consisted of peripheral blood, obtained on day 0 of AZD1222 vaccination. This chain connects TRBV6-5 to TRBJ2-7; the D call may be TRBD1 or TRBD2 (7 bases each). This receptor was identified in an adult in good health. In nucleotides, the CDR3 is TGTGCCAGCATTAAGGGGGCGGGAGATTCCTACGAGCAGTACTTC. As protein: CASIKGAGDSYEQYF.